This TCR beta chain was obtained from a study of blood T cell repertoires in COVID-19. Overall study: COVID-19 samples from acute and convalescent phases originated in the United States, Italy and Spain.

Trimming removed 0 bases at V and 7 bases at J, with 13 bases between. CDR3 length equals 15 residues. The germline CDR1 and CDR2 sequences are SGHNT and YYREEE (reference sequence). In the authors' workflow: Reference gene primers were amplified, and this amplification served to estimate nucleated cell counts. Profiled with immunoSEQ multiplex PCR; TCRdb holds only in-frame clones, not every one. Clone size and V and J calls were adopted from that table, with D and trimming inferred from the DNA. Of 60,000 or so clones in the sample, around 74% are singletons; the top ten hold about 30%. This sequence was found in an elderly woman with acute or convalescent COVID-19. The V gene is TRBV5-4, the J gene TRBJ1-4; D gene uncertain. The sequencing sample was made of peripheral blood. CDR3 nucleotide sequence: TGTGCCAGCAGCTTGGACGGGGTATCGGGTGAAAAACTGTTTTTT. Translated: CASSLDGVSGEKLFF.